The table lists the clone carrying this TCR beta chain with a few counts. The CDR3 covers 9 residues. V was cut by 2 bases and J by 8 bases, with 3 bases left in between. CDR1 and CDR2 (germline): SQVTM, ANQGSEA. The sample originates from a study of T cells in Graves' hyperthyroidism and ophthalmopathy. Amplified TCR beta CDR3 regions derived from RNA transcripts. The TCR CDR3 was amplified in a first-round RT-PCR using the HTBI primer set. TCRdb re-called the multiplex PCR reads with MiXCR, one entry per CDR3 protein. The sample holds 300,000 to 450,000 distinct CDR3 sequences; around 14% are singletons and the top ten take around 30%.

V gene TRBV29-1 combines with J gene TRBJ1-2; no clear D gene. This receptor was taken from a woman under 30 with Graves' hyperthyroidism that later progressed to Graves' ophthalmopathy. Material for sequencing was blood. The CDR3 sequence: CSVEHGYTF. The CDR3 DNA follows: TGCAGCGTTGAACACGGCTACACCTTC. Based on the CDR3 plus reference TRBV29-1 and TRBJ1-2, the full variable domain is SAVISQKPSRDICQRGTSLTIQCQVDSQVTMMFWYRQQPGQSLTLIATANQGSEATYESGFVIDKFPISRPNLTFSTLTVSNMSPEDSSIYLCSVEHGYTFGSGTRLTVV.